This TCR beta chain was profiled in a study of cytomegalovirus exposure and HLA in healthy donors. Study background: Unique TCR beta sequences numbering fewer than 130 million came from approximately 180 million T cells in an earlier analysis.

With 60 Vbeta and 13 Jbeta primers, the PCR was carried out. Sequencing used immunoSEQ multiplex PCR; TCRdb keeps in-frame clones, though not all of them. The table shows about 140,000 clones, with 75% to 90% occurring only once. Points on this clone: Its target is not known.

Whole-study results and caveats: Later analysis associated a missense DCLRE1C variant with TCR beta V- and J-gene trimming. Prior analysis indicated that the majority of TCR beta V segments exhibited productivity approximately 87% or approximately 30% of the time.

Germline V CDR1 and CDR2: SQVTM, ANQGSEA. This CDR3 region has 13 residues. With 5 bases clipped from V and 6 bases from J, the junction kept 5 bases outside the gene matches. Healthy bone marrow donors made up the donor group. Sequenced input: PBMCs. The chain combines TRBV29-1 with TRBJ2-2, with TRBD1 matching 8 bases. The source of this sequence is a female donor in good health and CMV-seronegative. CDR3 in DNA: TGCAGCGTTCCGACAGGGGCACCCGGGGAGCTGTTTTTT. It yields the protein CSVPTGAPGELFF.